This TCR beta chain was captured by sequencing in a study of chemoradiotherapy in HPV16-positive cancers (dated by TCRdb to about 2022). Regarding the research as a whole: Functional T-cell assays on cells from a couple of HPV16-positive patients defined candidate HPV-specific T-cell clones and common TCR motifs. The study asked whether T-cell immunity against the HPV oncoproteins E6 and E7 changes during chemoradiotherapy and whether it affects survival. The candidate HPV-specific TCRs and motifs were subsequently tracked in TCR repertoires obtained from roughly 78 patients with HPV-related cancers.

In regard to this clone: Its antigen specificity is not known. Within one base of it there is no much larger clone, and no base qualities were kept.

Per the germline V gene, SGHAT is the CDR1 and FQNNGV is the CDR2. V and J are trimmed by 2 bases and 4 bases, and the gene matches miss 5 bases of the junction. The CDR3 runs 15 residues from the cysteine to the phenylalanine. Of the read, only the CDR3 DNA is kept; its 45 bases are in frame from base 1. The library relied on the immunoSEQ multiplex PCR assay. Here the immuneACCESS table is served through TCRdb, limited to in-frame sequences with V and J called. Missing clones are a known gap in these copies; in checked studies unresolved V genes cover under half, and the rest lacks a known reason. The sample table lists 15,000 to 20,000 clones, around 70% of them with a count of one. Roughly 8% of the sample lies in the top ten. Repertoires were sampled repeatedly over the course of chemoradiotherapy so that clonal expansion in the tumor microenvironment could be followed. The paper's findings and limits, for the study overall: The functional definition of HPV-specific T cells was derived from only a couple of HPV16-positive patients, and the survival association was reported for HPV16-positive patients. Expansion of candidate HPV-specific clones and E7-related TCR motifs was observed in the tumor microenvironment during treatment, whereas no such expansion was observed for non-HPV-specific T cells. In HPV16-positive patients, expansion of HPV-responsive T cells during chemoradiotherapy was found to be associated with improved recurrence-free survival.

The receptor was isolated from a human donor with HPV-associated anogenital cancer. The material was tumor tissue, obtained from a patient who underwent chemoradiotherapy. Recombination connected TRBV11-2 to TRBJ2-1; TRBD1 aligns with 7 central bases. DNA sequence: TGTGCCAGCAGCTTAACTGTGGGACAGTACAATGAGCAGTTCTTC. Protein translation: CASSLTVGQYNEQFF. The variable domain in full, with residues beyond the CDR3 obtained from the reference TRBV11-2 and TRBJ2-1 genes, is EAGVAQSPRYKIIEKRQSVAFWCNPISGHATLYWYQQILGQGPKLLIQFQNNGVVDDSQLPKDRFSAERLKGVDSTLKIQPAKLEDSAVYLCASSLTVGQYNEQFFGPGTRLTVL.